The next 21 T cell receptor beta chains were all read from a single sample in a study of cytomegalovirus exposure and HLA in healthy donors. The primer mix had 60 Vbeta and 13 Jbeta primers. TCRdb's copy holds only in-frame clones and misses some; the assay was immunoSEQ multiplex PCR. The sample consists of under 150,000 clones, approximately 82% of them appearing once. The specimen sequenced was PBMCs. These TCRs come from a boy aged 2 to 9 in good health and CMV-seronegative.

Only one count was recorded for this clone. The chain recombines TRBV7-9 with TRBJ2-7, with TRBD1 identical over 7 bases. The CDR3 runs to 14 residues. Looked up from germline, CDR1 is SEHNR and CDR2 is FQNEAQ (reference sequence). V trimming: 5 bases; J trimming: 5 bases; junction bases outside the gene matches: 9. The CDR3 reads CASSPRQGDHEQYF. Here the CDR3 DNA reads TGTGCCAGCAGCCCCCGACAGGGAGATCACGAGCAGTACTTC.

The rearrangement uses TRBV7-8 and TRBJ2-5; D remains ambiguous. CDR3 length equals 15 residues. Trimming took off 5 bases at V and 1 base at J, with 14 bases between the two ends. Germline V gene sequence: CDR1 SGHVS, CDR2 FQNEAQ. The CDR3 is CASSPENAVQETQYF. The CDR3, as DNA: TGTGCCAGCAGCCCGGAGAACGCGGTCCAAGAGACCCAGTACTTC.

J is TRBJ2-2 and V is TRBV5-1, with D possibly being TRBD2 (5 bases). V was pared by 6 bases and J by 6 bases, with 12 bases between. Germline V CDR1 and CDR2: SGHRS, YFSETQ. The CDR3 runs 13 residues. The chain's CDR3 is CASNEGSSGELFF. The CDR3 nucleotides read TGCGCCAGCAATGAGGGTTCTTCCGGGGAGCTGTTTTTT.

The rearrangement joins TRBV19 to TRBJ2-7, with D perhaps TRBD1 (6 bases). V lost 3 bases, J lost 4 bases, and 16 bases lay in between. Germline CDR1 LNHDA, CDR2 SQIVND (reference sequence). The CDR3 has 15 amino acids. The CDR3 DNA reads as TGTGCCAGTAGTATCCCCGGCAGGGGATCGTACGAGCAGTACTTC. It encodes CASSIPGRGSYEQYF. The full variable domain, completed using reference TRBV19 and TRBJ2-7, is DGGITQSPKYLFRKEGQNVTLSCEQNLNHDAMYWYRQDPGQGLRLIYYSQIVNDFQKGDIAEGYSVSREKKESFPLTVTSAQKNPTAFYLCASSIPGRGSYEQYFGPGTRLTVT.

V usage is TRBV9 and J usage is TRBJ2-1, with D uncertain. The CDR3 is made up of 13 amino acids. Trimming removed 3 bases at V and 9 bases at J, with 13 bases between. Germline-derived CDR1 and CDR2 are SGDLS and YYNGEE. The CDR3 region is CASSAPYAGEQFF. Here the CDR3 DNA reads TGTGCCAGCAGCGCCCCCTATGCTGGTGAGCAGTTCTTC.

The chain joins TRBV5-1 to TRBJ1-1; 7 bases fit TRBD1. V lost 2 bases to trimming and J lost 1 base; unmatched junction nucleotides: 5. The V gene's germline CDR1 is SGHRS and CDR2 YFSETQ. CDR3 length: 15 amino acids. This CDR3 is CASSFLGTANTEAFF. Here the CDR3 DNA reads TGCGCCAGCAGCTTTCTCGGGACAGCGAACACTGAAGCTTTCTTT.

The gene calls are TRBV9 and TRBJ1-2, with 8 nucleotides matching TRBD1. Germline CDR1 SGDLS, CDR2 YYNGEE. V trimming: 4 bases; J trimming: 5 bases; junction bases outside the gene matches: 7. The CDR3 extends over 14 amino acids. CDR3 DNA: TGTGCCAGCAGCCCCCGGACAGGGATTTATGGCTACACCTTC. Its protein is CASSPRTGIYGYTF.

The V gene is TRBV5-6, the J gene TRBJ2-3, with D uncertain. The V end was cut by 3 bases, the J end by 0 bases, with 14 bases between. In germline, CDR1 is SGHDT, CDR2 YYEEEE. The CDR3 has 16 amino acids. In DNA, the CDR3 is TGTGCCAGCAGCTACCCGAGGAATATGAGCACAGATACGCAGTATTTT. Protein: CASSYPRNMSTDTQYF.

This chain uses TRBV5-1 with TRBJ2-3; TRBD2 agrees at 12 bases. Germline CDR1 SGHRS, CDR2 YFSETQ. This CDR3 comprises 16 residues. The junction had 3 bases not matched to a gene; V was cut back by 4 bases and J by 0 bases. CDR3 sequence (DNA): TGCGCCAGCAGCACTCTAGCGGGAGGGAGCACAGATACGCAGTATTTT. Its translation: CASSTLAGGSTDTQYF.

The chain links TRBV4-2 to TRBJ1-1; TRBD1 agrees at 9 bases. This CDR3 has 16 amino acids. V gave up 0 bases and J gave up 7 bases; unmatched junction bases: 9. Germline V CDR1 and CDR2: LGHNA, YNFKEQ. CDR3 amino acids: CASSQDLSDRGREAFF. CDR3 bases: TGTGCCAGCAGCCAAGATTTATCGGACAGGGGCCGTGAAGCTTTCTTT.

The CDR3 DNA reads TGCGCCAGCAGCCAAGATCCGGGGTCGGGAGCAGATACGCAGTATTTT. This codes for CASSQDPGSGADTQYF. The V gene is TRBV4-3, the J gene TRBJ2-3; possibly TRBD2 for D (6 bases). The CDR3 sequence is 16 residues long. V lost 0 bases, J lost 4 bases, and 14 bases lay in between. Germline V gene sequence: CDR1 LGHNA, CDR2 YSLEER.

This chain connects TRBV5-4 to TRBJ2-7; 7 bases are a match to TRBD1. The CDR3 is made up of 17 amino acids. Germline V gene sequence: CDR1 SGHNT, CDR2 YYREEE (reference sequence). The V segment lost 2 bases and the J segment 5 bases; nucleotides outside the gene matches: 16. In nucleotides, the CDR3 is TGTGCCAGCAGCTTCCCCCCAATGGGACAGATGATCCACGAGCAGTACTTC. Amino acids: CASSFPPMGQMIHEQYF.

The J gene is TRBJ2-7, the V gene TRBV21-1; the D call of TRBD1 is as the table states it, not checked on the DNA. TRBV21-1 has pseudogene status. CDR3 length: 16 residues. CDR3: CASSKARDSQRYEQYF. In DNA, the CDR3 is TGTGCCAGCAGCAAAGCGAGGGACAGCCAAAGATACGAGCAGTACTTC.

The chain links TRBV19 to TRBJ1-2; 7 nucleotides agree with TRBD1. V was clipped by 4 bases and J by 4 bases; unmatched bases: 3. The CDR3 has 13 amino acids. Germline V gene data show CDR1 as LNHDA and CDR2 as SQIVND (reference sequence). In DNA, the CDR3 is TGTGCCAGTAGTACGGGACAGCTCTATGGCTACACCTTC. Translating gives CASSTGQLYGYTF.

Only a few counts were recorded for this clone. The chain uses TRBV18 and TRBJ2-1, with D possibly matching TRBD1 (5 bases). The length of the CDR3 is 12 residues. Trimming removed 3 bases at V and 9 bases at J, with 9 bases between. In germline, CDR1 is KGHSH, CDR2 LQKENI. In nucleotides, the CDR3 is TGTGCCAGCTCACCCAGGGTGGGTGAGCAGTTCTTC. As protein: CASSPRVGEQFF.

This rearrangement joins TRBV13 to TRBJ2-1, with 7 bases aligning to TRBD1. Germline V lookup: CDR1 PRHDT, CDR2 FYEKMQ (reference sequence). The CDR3 contains 16 residues. V trimming: 0 bases; J trimming: 7 bases; junction bases outside the gene matches: 9. CDR3 in amino acids: CASSLGRKGAENEQFF. The CDR3 DNA is TGTGCCAGCAGCTTAGGCAGAAAGGGGGCCGAAAATGAGCAGTTCTTC.

This clone turned up a few times. The J gene is TRBJ2-1, the V gene TRBV2; the match to TRBD2 covers 13 bases. Germline V gene sequence: CDR1 SNHLY, CDR2 FYNNEI. Unmatched junction bases numbered 3, after V lost 4 bases and J lost 9 bases. This CDR3 has 14 amino acids. The DNA of the CDR3 is TGTGCCAGCAGTGTAACTAGCGGGAGGGGTGAGCAGTTCTTC. Its translation is CASSVTSGRGEQFF.

This rearrangement joins TRBV11-2 to TRBJ2-1; 10 nucleotides match TRBD2. Germline CDR1 SGHAT, CDR2 FQNNGV. This CDR3 comprises 16 residues. V lost 5 bases and J lost 7; bases outside the gene matches: 11. CDR3 sequence (DNA): TGTGCCAGCAGCATTAGCGGGGGGACGTCGGGAAATGAGCAGTTCTTC. The encoded protein is CASSISGGTSGNEQFF.

The rearrangement links TRBV9 to TRBJ2-4; 8 nucleotides agree with TRBD1. The CDR3 extends over 16 amino acids. CDR1 and CDR2 from the germline V gene are SGDLS and YYNGEE. Losses at the gene ends were 2 bases for V and 0 bases for J; bases not matched to a gene: 4. The CDR3 spells CASSVGQGLAKNIQYF. DNA of the CDR3: TGTGCCAGCAGCGTCGGACAGGGATTAGCCAAAAACATTCAGTACTTC.

In nucleotides, the CDR3 is TGTGCCAGCAGCTTAGGGGCAGGCGATGAGCAGTTCTTC. The encoded protein is CASSLGAGDEQFF. V gene TRBV7-3 combines with J gene TRBJ2-1, with a weak D call TRBD1 (5 bases). CDR1 SGHTA and CDR2 FQGTGA come from the germline V gene. The CDR3 has 13 amino acids. V was trimmed by 2 bases and J by 8 bases, leaving 10 bases between them. Full variable domain (outside the CDR3, taken from reference TRBV7-3 and TRBJ2-1): GAGVSQTPSNKVTEKGKYVELRCDPISGHTALYWYRQSLGQGPEFLIYFQGTGAADDSGLPNDRFFAVRPEGSVSTLKIQRTERGDSAVYLCASSLGAGDEQFFGPGTRLTVL.

The J gene is TRBJ1-2, the V gene TRBV25-1; possibly TRBD1 for D (6 bases). Trimming took 6 bases from V and 1 from J, leaving 9 bases between them. This CDR3 is 13 amino acids long. CDR1 and CDR2 (germline): MGHDK, SYGVNS. CDR3 sequence (DNA): TGTGCCAGCAGCCCAGGGGTTAACTATGGCTACACCTTC. It is translated as CASSPGVNYGYTF.